The next 15 T cell receptor beta chains were all read from a single sample in a study of cytomegalovirus exposure and HLA in healthy donors. The PCR employed 60 Vbeta primers together with 13 Jbeta primers. Measured with immunoSEQ multiplex PCR; TCRdb has only the in-frame clones, and not every one. Here the sample spans about 130,000 clones, about three quarters being singletons. Sample: PBMCs. Receptors originate from a man aged 40-50 years in good health and CMV-seropositive.

The rearrangement uses TRBV25-1 and TRBJ2-1; D is unclear. This CDR3 contains 12 residues. Germline assignment: CDR1 MGHDK and CDR2 SYGVNS. Trimming took off 6 bases at V and 6 bases at J, with 9 bases between the two ends. CDR3 DNA: TGTGCCAGCAGCCCTACTTCCAATGAGCAGTTCTTC. Translation gives CASSPTSNEQFF.

The rearrangement links TRBV5-4 to TRBJ2-1, with 10 bases lining up with TRBD2. CDR3 size: 14 residues. V lost 9 bases and J lost 8; bases outside the gene matches: 11. Germline lookup yields CDR1 SGHNT and CDR2 YYREEE (reference sequence). CDR3 residues: CAITPSGRSDEQFF. CDR3 sequence (DNA): TGTGCCATTACTCCTAGCGGGAGATCGGATGAGCAGTTCTTC.

V and J are TRBV13 and TRBJ1-2, with 7 nucleotides matching TRBD1. This CDR3 has 14 residues. V lost 4 bases and J lost 4; bases outside the gene matches: 6. From germline, CDR1 is PRHDT and CDR2 FYEKMQ (reference sequence). This CDR3 reads CASSSSGTVYGYTF. The CDR3 DNA is TGTGCCAGCAGCTCGTCCGGGACAGTCTATGGCTACACCTTC. Complete variable domain (other parts from reference TRBV13 and TRBJ1-2): AAGVIQSPRHLIKEKRETATLKCYPIPRHDTVYWYQQGPGQDPQFLISFYEKMQSDKGSIPDRFSAQQFSDYHSELNMSSLELGDSALYFCASSSSGTVYGYTFGSGTRLTVV.

The chain carries TRBV10-3 and TRBJ1-5, with 8 bases identical to TRBD1. With V trimmed by 8 bases and J by 4 bases, 4 bases remained unmatched. CDR1 ENHRY and CDR2 SYGVKD come from the germline V gene. The CDR3 spans 13 residues. The CDR3 region is CAIGQGNNQPQHF. The CDR3 region has the DNA TGTGCCATCGGACAGGGTAATAATCAGCCCCAGCATTTT.

This sequence joins TRBV4-2 and TRBJ2-7, with 9 bases identical to TRBD1. The ends lost 3 bases at V and 6 bases at J; junction bases unmatched: 6. The V gene's germline CDR1 is LGHNA and CDR2 YNFKEQ. This CDR3 region has 14 residues. The CDR3, as DNA: TGTGCCAGCAGCCAGACAGGGGGGCTTGCCGAGCAGTACTTC. This gives the protein CASSQTGGLAEQYF.

The gene calls are TRBV5-4 and TRBJ2-1, with TRBD1 matching 10 bases. The CDR3 contains 15 residues. With 4 bases clipped from V and 3 bases from J, the junction kept 4 bases outside the gene matches. The germline V gene encodes CDR1 SGHNT and CDR2 YYREEE (reference sequence). For the CDR3, the DNA is TGTGCCAGCAGCCCCGGACAGGGGGACTACAATGAGCAGTTCTTC. Amino acids: CASSPGQGDYNEQFF.

The V and J genes are TRBV5-1 and TRBJ1-1; 8 bases map to TRBD1. Germline V lookup: CDR1 SGHRS, CDR2 YFSETQ. This CDR3 region has 15 residues. Losses at the gene ends were 2 bases for V and 3 bases for J; bases not matched to a gene: 6. CDR3 protein: CASSFSTGVDTEAFF. CDR3 DNA: TGCGCCAGCAGCTTCTCGACAGGGGTGGACACTGAAGCTTTCTTT.

In its sample, this clone was seen once. This chain uses TRBV5-1 with TRBJ2-5, with 7 bases aligning to TRBD1. The junction had 11 bases not matched to a gene; V was cut back by 4 bases and J by 5 bases. The CDR3 consists of 15 residues. CDR1 is SGHRS and CDR2 is YFSETQ in the germline V gene. CDR3 in DNA: TGCGCCAGCAGCCTCGAAGAAGGGACAGTCGAGACCCAGTACTTC. Its protein is CASSLEEGTVETQYF.

The V call is TRBV30, the J call TRBJ1-2; D is perhaps TRBD1 (6 bases). Germline-derived CDR1 and CDR2 are GTSNPN and SVGIG (reference sequence). The CDR3 runs to 13 residues. Between the trimmed V and J ends, which lost 0 bases and 8 bases, there was a span of 13 bases. The CDR3 loop reads CAWSVEAGGGYTF. CDR3 nucleotides: TGTGCCTGGAGTGTTGAGGCGGGGGGCGGCTACACCTTC.

This chain links TRBV2 with TRBJ1-1; D call uncertain. This CDR3 is built from 12 residues. CDR1 and CDR2 (germline): SNHLY, FYNNEI. The ends were cut back, 2 bases at V and 4 bases at J, with 5 bases in the middle. The CDR3 loop reads CASSEHGTEAFF. The CDR3 region has the DNA TGTGCCAGCAGTGAACACGGCACTGAAGCTTTCTTT.

This clone was seen once. CDR3 amino acids: CASSLEHPTNEKLFF. The CDR3 DNA follows: TGCGCCAGCAGCTTGGAGCACCCAACTAATGAAAAACTGTTTTTT. This rearrangement joins TRBV5-1 to TRBJ1-4, with D hard to call. CDR3 length equals 15 residues. From germline, CDR1 is SGHRS and CDR2 YFSETQ. V was cut by 0 bases and J by 0 bases, with 6 bases left in between.

This chain joins TRBV7-8 and TRBJ2-3; possibly TRBD2 for D (6 bases). Germline-derived CDR1 and CDR2 are SGHVS and FQNEAQ. Trimming cost V 3 bases and J 7 bases, with 17 bases left between them. The CDR3 has 15 residues. Here the CDR3 DNA reads TGTGCCAGCAGCTTTGGTAGCGGACTAAGATATACGCAGTATTTT. This sequence encodes CASSFGSGLRYTQYF.

The gene calls are TRBV5-4 and TRBJ2-2; D is undetermined. V was shortened by 4 bases and J by 5 bases, with 9 bases between the two germline ends. This CDR3 comprises 13 residues. CDR1 and CDR2 from the germline V gene are SGHNT and YYREEE (reference sequence). The CDR3 sequence: CASSLGGTGELFF. The CDR3 nucleotides read TGTGCCAGCAGCCTGGGCGGAACCGGGGAGCTGTTTTTT.

V and J are TRBV2 and TRBJ1-2; 7 bases line up with TRBD1. Per germline, CDR1 SNHLY and CDR2 FYNNEI. J gave up 3 bases and V 7 bases, and 5 bases lay outside the gene matches. This CDR3 comprises 13 residues. The CDR3 DNA reads as TGTGCCAGCACACGGACAGGCGACTATGGCTACACCTTC. This codes for CASTRTGDYGYTF.

CDR3 nucleotide sequence: TGTGCCAGCAGCTCGGCAGGGGGCGGTGGGTATAATTCACCCCTCCACTTT. Encoded protein: CASSSAGGGGYNSPLHF. The chain combines TRBV7-9 with TRBJ1-6, with TRBD1 matching over 8 bases. Germline V lookup: CDR1 SEHNR, CDR2 FQNEAQ (reference sequence). The CDR3 has 17 amino acids. Losses at the gene ends were 4 bases for V and 4 bases for J; bases not matched to a gene: 9. Supplemented by reference TRBV7-9 and TRBJ1-6, the full variable domain reads DTGVSQNPRHKITKRGQNVTFRCDPISEHNRLYWYRQTLGQGPEFLTYFQNEAQLEKSRLLSDRFSAERPKGSFSTLEIQRTEQGDSAMYLCASSSAGGGGYNSPLHFGNGTRLTVT.